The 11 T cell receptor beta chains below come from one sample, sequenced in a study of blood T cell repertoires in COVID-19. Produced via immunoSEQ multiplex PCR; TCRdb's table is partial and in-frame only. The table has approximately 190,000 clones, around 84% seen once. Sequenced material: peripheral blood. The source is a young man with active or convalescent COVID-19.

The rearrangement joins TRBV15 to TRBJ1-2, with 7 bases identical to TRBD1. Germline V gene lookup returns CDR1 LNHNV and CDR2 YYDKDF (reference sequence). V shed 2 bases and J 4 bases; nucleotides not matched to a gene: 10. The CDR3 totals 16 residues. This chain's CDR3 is CATSRPVEGAGYGYTF. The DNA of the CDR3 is TGTGCCACCAGCAGACCCGTAGAGGGGGCGGGCTATGGCTACACCTTC.

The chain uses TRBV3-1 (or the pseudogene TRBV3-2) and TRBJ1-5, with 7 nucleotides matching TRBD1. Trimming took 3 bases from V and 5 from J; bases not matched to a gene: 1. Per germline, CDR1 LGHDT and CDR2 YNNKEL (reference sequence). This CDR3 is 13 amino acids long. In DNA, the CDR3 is TGTGCCAGCAGCCAGCAGGGGGATCAGCCCCAGCATTTT. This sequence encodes CASSQQGDQPQHF.

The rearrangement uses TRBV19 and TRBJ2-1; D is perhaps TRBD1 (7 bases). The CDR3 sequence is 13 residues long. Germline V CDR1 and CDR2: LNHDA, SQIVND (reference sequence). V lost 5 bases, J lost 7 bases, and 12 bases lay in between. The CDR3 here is CASSWTGGNEQFF. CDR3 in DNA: TGTGCCAGTAGTTGGACAGGAGGGAATGAGCAGTTCTTC.

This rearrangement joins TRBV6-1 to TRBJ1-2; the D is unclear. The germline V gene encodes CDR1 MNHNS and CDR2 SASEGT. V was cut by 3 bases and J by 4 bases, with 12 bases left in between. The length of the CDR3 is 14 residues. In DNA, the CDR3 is TGTGCCAGCAGTGAGCACGTCTCGGGCTATGGCTACACCTTC. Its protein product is CASSEHVSGYGYTF.

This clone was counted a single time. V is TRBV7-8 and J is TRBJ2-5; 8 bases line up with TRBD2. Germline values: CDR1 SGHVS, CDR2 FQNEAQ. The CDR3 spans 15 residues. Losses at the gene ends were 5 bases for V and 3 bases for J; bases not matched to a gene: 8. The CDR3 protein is CASSQAGTSKETQYF. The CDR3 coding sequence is TGTGCCAGCAGCCAGGCCGGGACTAGTAAAGAGACCCAGTACTTC.

The DNA of the CDR3 is TGTGCCAGCAGCTCATGGACTAGCGTTCCCTACGAGCAGTACGTC. Protein product: CASSSWTSVPYEQYV. The rearrangement uses TRBV5-6 and TRBJ2-7, with 9 bases aligning to TRBD2. With 3 bases clipped from V and 2 bases from J, the junction kept 6 bases outside the gene matches. There are 15 residues in the CDR3. From germline, CDR1 is SGHDT and CDR2 YYEEEE.

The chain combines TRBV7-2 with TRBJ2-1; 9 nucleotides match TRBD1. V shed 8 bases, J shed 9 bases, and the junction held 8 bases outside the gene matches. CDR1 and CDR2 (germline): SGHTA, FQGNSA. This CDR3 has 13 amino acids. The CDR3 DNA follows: TGTGCCAGCGGGGGGACAGGGCTGGGTGAGCAGTTCTTC. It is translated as CASGGTGLGEQFF.

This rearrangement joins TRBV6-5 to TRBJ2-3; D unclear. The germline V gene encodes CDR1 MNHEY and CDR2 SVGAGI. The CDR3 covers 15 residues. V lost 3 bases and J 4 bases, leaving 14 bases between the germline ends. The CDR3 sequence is CASSYKAPRADTQYF. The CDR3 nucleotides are TGTGCCAGCAGTTATAAGGCCCCCCGGGCAGATACGCAGTATTTT.

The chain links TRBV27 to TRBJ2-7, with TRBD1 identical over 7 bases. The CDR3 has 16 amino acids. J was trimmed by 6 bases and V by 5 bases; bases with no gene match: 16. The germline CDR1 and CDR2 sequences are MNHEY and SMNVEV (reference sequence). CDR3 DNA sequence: TGTGCCAGCAGTCCGGACTTTCGGGACAGAGGATCCGAGCAGTACTTC. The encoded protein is CASSPDFRDRGSEQYF.

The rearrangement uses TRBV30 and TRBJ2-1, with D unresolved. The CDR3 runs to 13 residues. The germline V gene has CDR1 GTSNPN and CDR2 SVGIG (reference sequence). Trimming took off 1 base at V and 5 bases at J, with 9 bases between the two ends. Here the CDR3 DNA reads TGTGCCTGGAGTGGGGTCAGCGACAATGAGCAGTTCTTC. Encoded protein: CAWSGVSDNEQFF.

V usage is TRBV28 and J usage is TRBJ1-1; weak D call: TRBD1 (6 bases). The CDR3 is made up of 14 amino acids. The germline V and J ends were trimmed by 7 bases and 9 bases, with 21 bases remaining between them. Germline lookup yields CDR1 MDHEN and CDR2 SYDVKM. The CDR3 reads CASTRSGTMVKAFF. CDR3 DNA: TGTGCCAGCACCCGATCAGGGACAATGGTTAAAGCTTTCTTT. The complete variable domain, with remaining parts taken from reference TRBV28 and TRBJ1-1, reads DVKVTQSSRYLVKRTGEKVFLECVQDMDHENMFWYRQDPGLGLRLIYFSYDVKMKEKGDIPEGYSVSREKKERFSLILESASTNQTSMYLCASTRSGTMVKAFFGQGTRLTVV.